These 8 T cell receptor beta chains share one sample of origin, sequenced in a study of beta chain features in type 1 diabetes (dated by TCRdb to between 2017 and 2018). Broader findings and caveats from the paper: Type 1 diabetes patients showed a moderate but significant shortening of TCRB CDR3 length in all four CD4+ subsets.

Their specific antigens are unknown. The library was prepared using the immunoSEQ multiplex PCR assay. The entire amount of isolated RNA was reverse transcribed using the High Capacity cDNA Reverse Transcription Kit, so the sequenced TCRB transcripts were expressed ones. TCRdb retrieved this table from immuneACCESS and kept in-frame rearrangements only. Not all clones are present; in checked studies, unresolved V genes account for under half, and no reason is known for the remainder. The sample has under 250,000 clones on record, roughly 14% of them singletons. Approximately 0.018% of the sample is held by the ten biggest clonotypes. Sequencing was performed on naive CD4+ T cells from blood. The intended sense of this specimen's cell subset or site label: true naive CD4+ T cells. Receptors originate from a man aged 25-45 years with type 1 diabetes.

This clone has a handful of counts. The chain joins TRBV5-1 to TRBJ2-1, with TRBD2 identical over 7 bases. The germline CDR1 and CDR2 sequences are SGHRS and YFSETQ. The CDR3 covers 14 residues. V shed 2 bases and J 4 bases; nucleotides not matched to a gene: 3. DNA of the CDR3: TGCGCCAGCAGCTTCGATAGCGGGTACAATGAGCAGTTCTTC. Residues: CASSFDSGYNEQFF.

This clone was recorded a few times. The chain uses TRBV30 and TRBJ1-2; a possible D gene is TRBD1 (6 bases). The V end was cut by 3 bases, the J end by 8 bases, with 19 bases between. CDR1 is GTSNPN, CDR2 SVGIG, per germline (reference sequence). This CDR3 has 14 residues. The DNA of the CDR3 is TGTGCCTGGAGCACCCCCCGGGGGGCTGGGGGCTACACCTTC. Its translation is CAWSTPRGAGGYTF.

This sequence joins TRBV6-5 and TRBJ2-3, with D hard to call. Germline V gives CDR1 MNHEY, CDR2 SVGAGI. This CDR3 spans 16 amino acids. Trimming pared 0 bases from V and 0 bases from J, leaving 10 bases between. The CDR3 DNA reads TGTGCCAGCAGTTACTCACGCGATACTAGCACAGATACGCAGTATTTT. Its translation: CASSYSRDTSTDTQYF.

J is TRBJ2-2 and V is TRBV5-1; D gene ambiguous. CDR3 length: 13 amino acids. Trimming left V 4 bases short and J 7 bases short, with 11 bases between. Germline V gene sequence: CDR1 SGHRS, CDR2 YFSETQ. CDR3 in DNA: TGCGCCAGCAGCCGCGACGAGGACGGGGAGCTGTTTTTT. It is translated as CASSRDEDGELFF.

The chain links TRBV21-1 to TRBJ2-5; the DNA was not used to check the table's D call, TRBD2. TRBV21-1 is described as a pseudogene. The CDR3 sequence is 17 residues long. DNA for the CDR3: TGTGCCAGCAGCAACAGGACTAGCGGGGGATCAGGAGAGACCCAGTACTTC. Amino acid sequence: CASSNRTSGGSGETQYF.

This chain joins TRBV27 and TRBJ2-4; D might be TRBD2 (6 bases). Per the germline V gene, CDR1 is MNHEY and CDR2 is SMNVEV (reference sequence). The CDR3 spans 15 residues. Trimming stripped 5 bases from V and 2 bases from J, with 13 bases between. CDR3 sequence: CASSRAGIPKNIQYF. CDR3 DNA sequence: TGTGCCAGCAGTCGGGCGGGGATCCCCAAAAACATTCAGTACTTC.

This clone was counted between two and nine times. The chain couples TRBV2 to TRBJ1-5; 7 positions match TRBD1. CDR3 length: 14 amino acids. V was clipped by 6 bases and J by 2 bases; unmatched bases: 4. Looked up from germline, CDR1 is SNHLY and CDR2 is FYNNEI. CDR3 in amino acids: CASSRQGGNQPQHF. CDR3 coding DNA: TGTGCCAGCAGCAGACAGGGTGGCAATCAGCCCCAGCATTTT.

V gene TRBV10-3 combines with J gene TRBJ2-5, with TRBD1 matching 9 bases. Germline-derived CDR1 and CDR2 are ENHRY and SYGVKD. The V segment lost 4 bases and the J segment 2 bases; nucleotides outside the gene matches: 2. The CDR3 covers 14 residues. The CDR3 protein is CAISGGTGQETQYF. The DNA for the CDR3 is TGTGCCATCAGTGGGGGGACAGGGCAAGAGACCCAGTACTTC.